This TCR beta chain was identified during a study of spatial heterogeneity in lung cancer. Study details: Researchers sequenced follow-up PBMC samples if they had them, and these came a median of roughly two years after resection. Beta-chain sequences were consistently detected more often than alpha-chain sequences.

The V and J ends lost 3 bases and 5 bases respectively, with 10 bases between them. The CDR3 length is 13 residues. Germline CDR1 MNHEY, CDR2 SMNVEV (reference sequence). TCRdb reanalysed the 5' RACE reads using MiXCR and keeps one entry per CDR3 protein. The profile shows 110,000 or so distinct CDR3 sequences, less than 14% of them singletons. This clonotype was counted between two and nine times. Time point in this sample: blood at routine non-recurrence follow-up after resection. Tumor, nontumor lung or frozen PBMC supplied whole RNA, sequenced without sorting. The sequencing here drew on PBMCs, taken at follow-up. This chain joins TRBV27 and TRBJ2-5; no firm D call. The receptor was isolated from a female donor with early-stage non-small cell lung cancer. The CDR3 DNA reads TGTGCCAGCAGTTTTATGGCGCGGGAGACCCAGTACTTC. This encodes CASSFMARETQYF.